This paragraph reports one TCR beta chain. Its antigen remains unidentified. These data belong to a study of T cell responses to AZD1222 COVID-19 vaccine. The study's findings and limits: With two AZD1222 doses given, Spike-specific TCR breadth and depth both rose. Sampling that yielded the repertoires occurred only after the peak T cell response. Across spike, vaccine-associated CD4 TCRs were found, dominant at 160-218 and 743-854. Nearly half of the spike-specific TCRs reportedly recognize variant regions that carry no mutations.

The V segment lost 5 bases and the J segment 0 bases; nucleotides outside the gene matches: 6. This CDR3 spans 15 amino acids. CDR1 is MNHEY and CDR2 is SVGAGI in the germline V gene. Generated by immunoSEQ multiplex PCR, the TCRdb table keeps only in-frame clones and is missing some. The sample has about 120,000 clones; roughly 92% are singletons. The sample here was peripheral blood, taken 28 days after the second AZD1222 dose. The rearrangement uses TRBV6-5 and TRBJ1-2, with TRBD1 matching over 7 bases. The sequence derives from an adult who received the AZD1222 COVID-19 vaccine. The CDR3 protein is CASSPDRASNYGYTF. Here the CDR3 DNA reads TGTGCCAGCAGTCCCGACAGGGCCTCTAACTATGGCTACACCTTC.